This paragraph reports one T cell receptor (beta chain). Its antigen remains unidentified. This specimen comes from a study of cytomegalovirus exposure and HLA in healthy donors. The wider study: Genetic ancestry analysis placed around four fifths of the 400 or so donors that were genotyped in the Caucasian-associated cluster. General observations from the study: Follow-up analysis later connected one missense variant in DCLRE1C with trimming of TCR beta V- and J-genes. Later analysis showed TCR association rates varying by HLA locus, highest for DRB1 and lowest for HLA-C.

Primers: 60 Vbeta forward and 13 Jbeta reverse. Authors' data handling: Tens of millions of unique TCR beta chains, roughly 11 million of them shared, were counted by a later analysis. Clones were sequenced by immunoSEQ multiplex PCR, and TCRdb holds only the in-frame ones, with some missing. That table supplies the V and J calls and clone size; D and trimming were determined from the DNA. The sample includes 160,000 or so clones, about 82% of them seen just once. The TCR was taken from a woman aged 25 to 39 in good health and CMV-seropositive. The sequenced sample consisted of PBMCs.

DNA of the CDR3: TGCGCCAGCACCTTCGACAGGGGGCGAAGGAATGAGCAGTTCTTC. It yields the protein CASTFDRGRRNEQFF. The chain joins TRBV5-1 to TRBJ2-1; 10 bases align to TRBD1. CDR3 length equals 15 residues. Germline lookup yields CDR1 SGHRS and CDR2 YFSETQ. Losses at the gene ends were 6 bases for V and 7 bases for J; bases not matched to a gene: 10.